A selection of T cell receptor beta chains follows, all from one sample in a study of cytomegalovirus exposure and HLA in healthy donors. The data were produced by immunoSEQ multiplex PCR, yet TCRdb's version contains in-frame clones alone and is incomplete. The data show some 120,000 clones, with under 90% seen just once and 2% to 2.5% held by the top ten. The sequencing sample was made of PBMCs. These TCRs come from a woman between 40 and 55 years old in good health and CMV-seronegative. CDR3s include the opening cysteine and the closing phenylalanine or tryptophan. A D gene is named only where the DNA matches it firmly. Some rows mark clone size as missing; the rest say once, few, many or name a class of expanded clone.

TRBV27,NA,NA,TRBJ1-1,TGTGCCAACCGGGGGAGGGTGTGGGAAGCTTTCTTT,CANRGRVWEAFF
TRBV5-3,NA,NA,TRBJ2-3,TGTGCCAGAAGCTTGATGTGTGTAGACACAGATACGCAGTATTTT,CARSLMCVDTDTQYF
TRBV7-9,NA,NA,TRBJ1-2,TGTGCCAGCAGCTTCGGCTTGGGCGTCGACTATGGCTACACCTTC,CASSFGLGVDYGYTF
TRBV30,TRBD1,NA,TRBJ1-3,TGTGCCTGGAGTGGGGACAGGGCCCTTTTACCTCGCTCTGGAAACACCATATATTTT,CAWSGDRALLPRSGNTIYF
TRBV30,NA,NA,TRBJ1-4,TGTGCCTGGAGTGTATCCGGGCAGGGAGGAGAAAAACTGTTTTTT,CAWSVSGQGGEKLFF
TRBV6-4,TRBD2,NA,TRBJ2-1,TGTGCCAGCTTCTCACTAGCGGGGGACTACAATGAGCAGTTCTTC,CASFSLAGDYNEQFF
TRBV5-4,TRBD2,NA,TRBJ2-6,TGTGCCAGCAGCCAGACTAGCCCCCCGGCGAACGCCCTGACTTTC,CASSQTSPPANALTF
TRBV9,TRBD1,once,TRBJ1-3,TGTGCCAGCAGCGTAGTCCCGACAGGGACAGGAAACACCATATATTTT,CASSVVPTGTGNTIYF
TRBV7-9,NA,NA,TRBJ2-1,TGTGCCAGCAGCTTCGACAATGAGCAGTTCTTC,CASSFDNEQFF
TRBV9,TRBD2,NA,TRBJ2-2,TGTGCCAGCAGCGTAGAGCCCCGGGGACTAGCGGGAGAGTTCCCCGGGGAGCTGTTTTTT,CASSVEPRGLAGEFPGELFF
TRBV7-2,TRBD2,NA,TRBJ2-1,TGTGCCAGCAGCCCAAGCGGGAGCTCCTACAATGAGCAGTTCTTC,CASSPSGSSYNEQFF
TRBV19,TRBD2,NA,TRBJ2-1,TGTGCCAGTAGTACCGGGACTAGCGGGGGTACATCCTACAATGAGCAGTTCTTC,CASSTGTSGGTSYNEQFF
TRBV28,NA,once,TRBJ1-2,TGTGCCAGCAGTAATCCGGGACAACCCCTGTGGGGCTACACCTTC,CASSNPGQPLWGYTF
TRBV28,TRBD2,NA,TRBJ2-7,TGTGCCAGCAGTTTCGAGACTAGCGGAAGCTCCTACGAGCAGTACTTC,CASSFETSGSSYEQYF
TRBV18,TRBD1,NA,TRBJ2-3,TGTGCCAGCTCACCCCTCCCAGGGGGCGCTAGTTACACAGATACGCAGTATTTT,CASSPLPGGASYTDTQYF
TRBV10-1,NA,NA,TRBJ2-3,TGCGCCAGCAGTGAGTCTGGTAGCGCAGATACGCAGTATTTT,CASSESGSADTQYF
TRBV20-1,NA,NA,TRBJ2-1,TGCAGTGCTCTCCCCGATGAGCAGTTCTTC,CSALPDEQFF
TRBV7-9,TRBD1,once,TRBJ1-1,TGTGCCAGCAGAAGGACAGGGGGCGAGACTGAAGCTTTCTTT,CASRRTGGETEAFF
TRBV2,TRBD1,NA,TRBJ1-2,TGTGCCAGCACCTTGACAGGGGTCTCCTATGGCTACACCTTC,CASTLTGVSYGYTF
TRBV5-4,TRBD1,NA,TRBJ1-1,TGTGCCAGCAGACTCGACAGGGTGAACACTGAAGCTTTCTTT,CASRLDRVNTEAFF
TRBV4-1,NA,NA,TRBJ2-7,TGCGCCGGCAGCCAATTCACGTCCTACGAGCAGTACTTC,CAGSQFTSYEQYF
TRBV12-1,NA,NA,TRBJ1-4,TGTGCCAGCAGCCGGGACCGGGACAGCCGTGCAACTAATGAAAAACTGTTTTTT,CASSRDRDSRATNEKLFF
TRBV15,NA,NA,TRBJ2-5,TGTGCCACCAGCAGCGGTCTTGCAGAGACCCAGTACTTC,CATSSGLAETQYF
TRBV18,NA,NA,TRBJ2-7,TGTGCCAGCTCACAAAGCGTCGGGACTGTTTACGAGCAGTACTTC,CASSQSVGTVYEQYF
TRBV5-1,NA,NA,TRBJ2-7,TGCGCCAGCAGCTTCCCAGGGCCAACCGGGGGGCAGTACTTC,CASSFPGPTGGQYF
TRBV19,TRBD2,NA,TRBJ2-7,TGTGCCAGTAGCCCCGGGACTAGCGGGTACGAGCAGTACTTC,CASSPGTSGYEQYF
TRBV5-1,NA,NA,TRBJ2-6,TGCGCCAGCAGCTTGGCCGGCCAGGCGGGGGCCGGGGCCAACGTCCTGACTTTC,CASSLAGQAGAGANVLTF
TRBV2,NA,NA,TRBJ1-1,TGTGCCAGCAGGGCCTCCGTGGCGTCGGGATTGACTTTCTTT,CASRASVASGLTFF
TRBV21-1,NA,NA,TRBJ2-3,TGTGCCAGCAGCTTAACCTCGGACAGGGTTATAATTTCAGATACGCAGTATTTT,CASSLTSDRVIISDTQYF
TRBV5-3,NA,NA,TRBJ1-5,TGTGCCAGAAGCCAAAACCGGGACACGGGTCGTGGCAATCAGCCCCAGCATTTT,CARSQNRDTGRGNQPQHF
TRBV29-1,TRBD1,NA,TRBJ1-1,TGCAGCGTTGAAAACAGGGGAGGCACTGAAGCTTTCTTT,CSVENRGGTEAFF
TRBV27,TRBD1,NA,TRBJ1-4,TGTGCCAGCAGACCGGGACAGGGTTATTTTAAGCTGTTTTTT,CASRPGQGYFKLFF
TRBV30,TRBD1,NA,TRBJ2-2,TGTGCCTGCTACAGGGGGCGCGACACCGGGGAGCTGTTTTTT,CACYRGRDTGELFF
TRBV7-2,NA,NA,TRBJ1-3,TGTGCCAGCAGCCGGATCACAGGGTACTCTGGAAACACCATATATTTT,CASSRITGYSGNTIYF
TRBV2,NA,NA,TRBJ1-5,TGTGCCAGCAGTGAGAGGTCCAGGGAGGCGAATCAGCCCCAGCATTTT,CASSERSREANQPQHF
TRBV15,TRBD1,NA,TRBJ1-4,TGTGCCACCAGCAGAGATGGGACAGATAATGAAAAACTGTTTTTT,CATSRDGTDNEKLFF
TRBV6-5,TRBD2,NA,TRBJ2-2,TGTGCCAGCAGTTACGCTAGCGGGGTCACCGGGGAGCTGTTTTTT,CASSYASGVTGELFF
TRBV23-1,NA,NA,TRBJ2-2,TGCGCCAGCATCACCGGGACTCGAGCTAACACCGGGGAGCTGTTTTTT,CASITGTRANTGELFF
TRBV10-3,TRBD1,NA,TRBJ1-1,TGTGCCATCAGCCCACAGGGGGCAAACACTGAAGCTTTCTTT,CAISPQGANTEAFF
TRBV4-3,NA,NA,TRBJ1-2,TGCGCCAGCAGCCAAGATCGGGGGTCAGCCCTAATCTATGGCTACACCTTC,CASSQDRGSALIYGYTF
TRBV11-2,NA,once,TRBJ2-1,TGTGCCAGCAGCTCTGCGGTGCTGCCGTTCTTC,CASSSAVLPFF
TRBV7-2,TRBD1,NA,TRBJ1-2,TGTGCCAGCAGCGAAGGGACGGCAGGGGGCAGACGGTACTATGGCTACACCTTC,CASSEGTAGGRRYYGYTF